A single sample is the source of the 25 T cell receptor beta chains below, sequenced in a study of T cells in Graves' hyperthyroidism and ophthalmopathy. RNA transcripts were the template for amplifying TCR beta CDR3 regions. The primer set for the first-round RT-PCR of the TCR CDR3 was HTBI. TCRdb reanalysed the multiplex PCR reads using MiXCR and keeps one entry per CDR3 protein. The top ten hold around 11% of the sample, which has roughly 500,000 distinct CDR3 sequences, approximately 25% seen once. The sequencing sample was made of blood. These receptor sequences come from a woman in her thirties with Graves' ophthalmopathy.

This clonotype came up many times. The chain links TRBV5-1 to TRBJ2-7, with D unresolved. Germline lookup yields CDR1 SGHRS and CDR2 YFSETQ. V lost 4 bases and J 6 bases, leaving 14 bases between the germline ends. This CDR3 region has 13 residues. The CDR3 DNA sequence: TGCGCCAGCAGCCCTTCGGAGATCGGCGAGCAGTACTTC. Translating gives CASSPSEIGEQYF.

This clonotype was seen many times. This chain uses TRBV25-1 with TRBJ2-5; a possible D gene is TRBD2 (5 bases). Germline CDR1 reads MGHDK; CDR2 reads SYGVNS. The CDR3 sequence is 16 residues long. Trimming took off 7 bases at V and 3 bases at J, with 21 bases between the two ends. The CDR3, as DNA: TGTGCCAGCATATCACGAGGGCTCGGTAATGAAGAGACCCAGTACTTC. Protein sequence: CASISRGLGNEETQYF.

The chain employs TRBV3-1 and TRBJ1-2, with D hard to call. V lost 0 bases, J lost 4 bases, and 12 bases lay in between. The CDR3 loop spans 15 amino acids. Germline V gene data show CDR1 as LGHDT and CDR2 as YNNKEL (reference sequence). CDR3 region: CASSQESVRAYGYTF. Written as DNA, the CDR3 is TGTGCCAGCAGCCAAGAGTCAGTACGAGCCTATGGCTACACCTTC.

This clonotype was observed many times. The rearrangement uses TRBV15 and TRBJ2-7; D perhaps matches TRBD1 (5 bases). Per germline, CDR1 LNHNV and CDR2 YYDKDF (reference sequence). Trimming took 0 bases from V and 3 from J, leaving 9 bases between them. There are 14 residues in the CDR3. CDR3 region: CATSREQAYYEQYF. The CDR3 coding sequence is TGTGCCACCAGCAGAGAACAGGCCTACTACGAGCAGTACTTC.

The V gene is TRBV12-3 or TRBV12-4, the J gene TRBJ2-7, with 8 nucleotides matching TRBD2. This CDR3 has 12 amino acids. Losses at the gene ends were 5 bases for V and 5 bases for J; bases not matched to a gene: 2. As DNA, the CDR3 is TGTGCCAGCAGTAGTAGCGGGAACGAGCAGTACTTC. Its translation is CASSSSGNEQYF.

This clonotype was recorded many times. The V gene is TRBV14, the J gene TRBJ2-2; D uncertain. V lost 0 bases, J lost 3 bases, and 5 bases lay in between. This CDR3 comprises 14 residues. The germline V gene has CDR1 SGHDN and CDR2 FVKESK. The CDR3 protein is CASSQDWDTGELFF. In nucleotides, the CDR3 is TGTGCCAGCAGCCAAGATTGGGACACCGGGGAGCTGTTTTTT.

This clonotype was observed many times. The chain is built from TRBV6-5 and TRBJ2-7, with a tentative D call TRBD1 (8 bases). Deletions cut 5 bases from V and 3 bases from J, with 11 bases between. The CDR3 contains 13 residues. CDR1 MNHEY and CDR2 SVGAGI come from the germline V gene. The CDR3: CASSNRGGYEQYF. The CDR3 nucleotides read TGTGCCAGCAGTAACAGGGGGGGCTACGAGCAGTACTTC.

This clonotype was counted between two and nine times. The chain employs TRBV27 and TRBJ1-2; D gene ambiguous. Germline loops: CDR1 MNHEY, CDR2 SMNVEV (reference sequence). The CDR3 is made up of 14 amino acids. Trimming stripped 2 bases from V and 1 base from J, with 8 bases between. The chain's CDR3 is CASSLNRFNYGYTF. CDR3 nucleotide sequence: TGTGCCAGCAGTTTAAACCGATTTAACTATGGCTACACCTTC.

This clonotype was recorded a few times. The rearrangement uses TRBV11-1 and TRBJ2-2; TRBD1 matches 11 bases. The CDR3 is made up of 16 amino acids. Trimming at V came to 5 bases and at J to 5 bases, leaving 7 bases not matched to a gene. From germline, CDR1 is SGHAT and CDR2 FQDESV (reference sequence). CDR3 loop: CASSPRTGGVTGELFF. The CDR3 region has the DNA TGTGCCAGCAGCCCGAGGACAGGGGGCGTAACCGGGGAGCTGTTTTTT. The complete variable domain, with remaining parts taken from reference TRBV11-1 and TRBJ2-2, reads EAEVAQSPRYKITEKSQAVAFWCDPISGHATLYWYRQILGQGPELLVQFQDESVVDDSQLPKDRFSAERLKGVDSTLKIQPAELGDSAMYLCASSPRTGGVTGELFFGEGSRLTVL.

To note about this clonotype: This could be a read error, since a much larger clone is one nucleotide away. This chain connects TRBV27 to TRBJ2-6; unclear D gene. This CDR3 region has 13 residues. CDR1 and CDR2 from the germline V gene are MNHEY and SMNVEV (reference sequence). The CDR3 here is CVIFSSGANVLTF. For the CDR3, the DNA is TGTGTCATCTTCAGCTCTGGGGCCAACGTCCTGACTTTC.

This clonotype was counted ten times or more. The chain carries TRBV10-3 and TRBJ2-7, with D perhaps TRBD1 or TRBD2 (7 bases each). From germline, CDR1 is ENHRY and CDR2 SYGVKD. This CDR3 is built from 17 residues. V lost 11 bases and J lost 2, with 28 bases in between. Here the CDR3 reads CAVSWDYTGTAPYEQYF. The CDR3 DNA is TGTGCCGTATCATGGGACTACACCGGGACAGCTCCCTACGAGCAGTACTTC.

This clonotype was detected ten times or more. The chain links TRBV19 to TRBJ2-5; 9 bases line up with TRBD2. Germline CDR1 is LNHDA and CDR2 is SQIVND (reference sequence). The CDR3 has 17 amino acids. V gave up 5 bases and J gave up 2 bases; unmatched junction bases: 12. CDR3 residues: CASSPDGLLAGQETQYF. In nucleotides, the CDR3 is TGTGCCAGTAGTCCCGATGGTCTTCTAGCGGGGCAAGAGACCCAGTACTTC.

This clonotype was counted at least ten times. The chain has TRBV28 and TRBJ1-1; perhaps TRBD1 as D (5 bases). V was cut by 9 bases and J by 0 bases, with 17 bases left in between. Germline values: CDR1 MDHEN, CDR2 SYDVKM. This CDR3 is 15 amino acids long. CDR3: CASLGGGVVNTEAFF. The CDR3 nucleotides read TGTGCCAGTTTAGGCGGGGGGGTAGTGAACACTGAAGCTTTCTTT.

The rearrangement joins TRBV19 to TRBJ1-1; D is perhaps TRBD1 (6 bases). Germline CDR1 LNHDA, CDR2 SQIVND (reference sequence). This CDR3 has 13 residues. Deletions cut 8 bases from V and 0 bases from J, with 10 bases between. The CDR3 sequence: CASARGMNTEAFF. CDR3 sequence (DNA): TGTGCCAGTGCGAGGGGGATGAACACTGAAGCTTTCTTT.

This clonotype was seen ten or more times. The V gene is TRBV12-3 or TRBV12-4, the J gene TRBJ1-5, with 7 bases aligning to TRBD1. This CDR3 contains 14 residues. V was clipped by 2 bases and J by 6 bases; unmatched bases: 4. CDR3 in amino acids: CASSLSRQGQPQHF. The DNA of the CDR3 is TGTGCCAGCAGTTTAAGTAGACAGGGTCAGCCCCAGCATTTT.

This clonotype was recorded a few times. Its ends do not fully match the called genes, so a read error is possible. The CDR3 protein is CASGQDWGASEQYF. CDR3 DNA sequence: TGTGCCAGCGGCCAAGATTGGGGGGCGAGCGAGCAGTACTTC. The chain recombines TRBV3-1 with TRBJ2-7; either TRBD1 or TRBD2 may fit D (6 bases each). Germline V gene lookup returns CDR1 LGHDT and CDR2 YNNKEL (reference sequence). This CDR3 comprises 14 residues.

This clonotype has a handful of counts. The chain carries TRBV12-3 or TRBV12-4 and TRBJ1-1, with D perhaps matching TRBD1 (6 bases). V was clipped by 5 bases and J by 3 bases, with 16 bases between them. The length of the CDR3 is 15 residues. Here the CDR3 reads CASSTRTAPYTEAFF. In nucleotides, the CDR3 is TGTGCCAGCAGTACACGGACAGCGCCATACACTGAAGCTTTCTTT.

The rearrangement uses TRBV28 and TRBJ1-2; TRBD1 is a possible D gene (5 bases). Germline lookup yields CDR1 MDHEN and CDR2 SYDVKM. The CDR3 consists of 14 residues. Trimming removed 8 bases at V and 4 bases at J, with 17 bases between. The CDR3 sequence: CASLGLLRGYGYTF. The CDR3 DNA reads as TGTGCCAGCCTCGGACTTTTAAGGGGCTATGGCTACACCTTC.

This clonotype occurred many times. The gene calls are TRBV10-3 and TRBJ1-5; a possible D gene is TRBD1 (5 bases). V shed 0 bases and J shed 2 bases, with 14 bases lying between them. The CDR3 totals 17 residues. Germline-derived CDR1 and CDR2 are ENHRY and SYGVKD. The CDR3, as DNA: TGTGCCATCAGTGAGTCGAAAGGGGCCCTCGGCAATCAGCCCCAGCATTTT. This codes for CAISESKGALGNQPQHF.

This clonotype was counted at least ten times. The chain couples TRBV28 to TRBJ1-5; D is uncertain. Germline V gene data show CDR1 as MDHEN and CDR2 as SYDVKM. This CDR3 is built from 14 residues. Trimming took 6 bases from V and 2 from J, leaving 11 bases between them. In nucleotides, the CDR3 is TGTGCCAGCAGCCCCGGACTGCGCAATCAGCCCCAGCATTTT. Protein sequence: CASSPGLRNQPQHF.

This clonotype was counted many times. J is TRBJ2-7 and V is TRBV19, with a possible D match to TRBD1 (7 bases). Per germline, CDR1 LNHDA and CDR2 SQIVND (reference sequence). This CDR3 is 15 amino acids long. Trimming left V 3 bases short and J 3 bases short, with 15 bases between. CDR3 residues: CASSMRGRQGYEQYF. In DNA, the CDR3 is TGTGCCAGTAGTATGCGGGGCCGACAGGGCTACGAGCAGTACTTC.

The chain has TRBV20-1 and TRBJ2-3; D might be TRBD1 (6 bases). V gave up 2 bases and J gave up 0 bases, with 9 bases separating them. Germline CDR1 DFQATT, CDR2 SNEGSKA (reference sequence). This CDR3 contains 14 residues. The CDR3 nucleotides read TGCAGTGCTAGACTGGACAGTAGCACAGATACGCAGTATTTT. Translated, it gives CSARLDSSTDTQYF.

The chain uses TRBV6-1 and TRBJ1-1; 12 nucleotides agree with TRBD1. The CDR3 is made up of 16 amino acids. Germline V gives CDR1 MNHNS, CDR2 SASEGT. Trimming took 2 bases from V and 4 from J; bases not matched to a gene: 5. The CDR3, as DNA: TGTGCCAGCAGTGAAAGGGGGACAGGGGGCCGCACTGAAGCTTTCTTT. Protein sequence: CASSERGTGGRTEAFF.

The J gene is TRBJ1-1, the V gene TRBV18, with D possibly matching TRBD1 (5 bases). Trimming pared 2 bases from V and 4 bases from J, leaving 14 bases between. Germline-derived CDR1 and CDR2 are KGHSH and LQKENI. The CDR3 spans 15 residues. The CDR3 DNA reads as TGTGCCAGCTCACCAACCGGACAATCGAGCACTGAAGCTTTCTTT. It yields the protein CASSPTGQSSTEAFF. Using reference TRBV18 and TRBJ1-1 for the parts outside the CDR3, the full variable domain is NAGVMQNPRHLVRRRGQEARLRCSPMKGHSHVYWYRQLPEEGLKFMVYLQKENIIDESGMPKERFSAEFPKEGPSILRIQQVVRGDSAAYFCASSPTGQSSTEAFFGQGTRLTVV.

This clonotype was detected many times. V usage is TRBV6-1 and J usage is TRBJ1-3; unclear D gene. The CDR3 totals 13 residues. Germline V gene sequence: CDR1 MNHNS, CDR2 SASEGT. Trimming pared 2 bases from V and 7 bases from J, leaving 9 bases between. The CDR3 loop is CASSESHRNTIYF. DNA for the CDR3: TGTGCCAGCAGTGAATCTCACCGGAACACCATATATTTT.